Below are 14 T cell receptor beta chains sequenced from a single sample in a study of OX40 agonist ivuxolimab in advanced cancers. Sequencing was performed with immunoSEQ multiplex PCR; in TCRdb, only in-frame clones are kept and a portion is missing. This table holds about 7,200 clones, around 74% found once. Material: CD4+ or CD8+ T cells sorted from blood, obtained in a trial of the OX40 agonist ivuxolimab. All receptors derive from an adult with an advanced solid tumor such as melanoma, head and neck, liver or kidney cancer.

This chain links TRBV27 with TRBJ2-7, with D possibly matching TRBD1 (5 bases). Trimming left V 2 bases short and J 5 bases short, with 16 bases between. The length of the CDR3 is 15 residues. The V gene's germline CDR1 is MNHEY and CDR2 SMNVEV (reference sequence). The CDR3 DNA sequence: TGTGCCAGCAGTTTAAATCCCTCAGGGAAACACGAGCAGTACTTC. Protein: CASSLNPSGKHEQYF.

This clone has a handful of counts. The CDR3 is CASSIPGQGETGELFF. The CDR3 DNA sequence: TGTGCCAGCAGTATCCCCGGACAGGGAGAAACCGGGGAGCTGTTTTTT. The chain employs TRBV28 and TRBJ2-2, with 8 bases matching TRBD1. This CDR3 contains 16 residues. Germline V lookup: CDR1 MDHEN, CDR2 SYDVKM. V was pared by 5 bases and J by 5 bases, with 10 bases of the junction left unmatched.

This sequence joins TRBV9 and TRBJ1-2; 7 bases line up with TRBD1. CDR3 size: 13 residues. J lost 6 bases, V lost 2 bases, and 4 bases had no gene match. Germline V gene lookup returns CDR1 SGDLS and CDR2 YYNGEE. Here the CDR3 reads CASSVNTGDGYTF. The CDR3 DNA reads TGTGCCAGCAGCGTTAATACAGGGGATGGCTACACCTTC.

This clone was detected a few times. This chain's CDR3 is CASSAVGNEQFF. The DNA of the CDR3 is TGTGCCAGCAGCGCGGTTGGGAATGAGCAGTTCTTC. The rearrangement links TRBV9 to TRBJ2-1; D gene uncertain. Trimming took 3 bases from V and 7 from J, leaving 8 bases between them. This CDR3 has 12 amino acids. From germline, CDR1 is SGDLS and CDR2 YYNGEE.

The V gene is TRBV6-1, the J gene TRBJ1-4, with TRBD1 as a possible D gene (5 bases). The germline gives CDR1 MNHNS, CDR2 SASEGT. The CDR3 loop spans 14 amino acids. Trimming removed 6 bases from V and 6 bases from J, with 14 bases in between. The CDR3 sequence: CASSAAGEHEKLFF. In DNA, the CDR3 is TGTGCCAGCAGCGCGGCGGGGGAGCATGAAAAACTGTTTTTT.

This clone was counted a few times. The V gene is TRBV18, the J gene TRBJ2-7; 12 bases align to TRBD1. Germline lookup yields CDR1 KGHSH and CDR2 LQKENI. The V segment lost 4 bases and the J segment 4 bases; nucleotides outside the gene matches: 2. The CDR3 runs to 14 residues. In DNA, the CDR3 is TGTGCCAGCTCACTGGGACAGGGGGCGTACGAGCAGTACTTC. As protein: CASSLGQGAYEQYF.

By share of the sample, this clone is medium-sized (0.01 to 0.1%). This chain connects TRBV9 to TRBJ2-3; 8 nucleotides align to TRBD1. This CDR3 has 14 residues. In germline, CDR1 is SGDLS, CDR2 YYNGEE. V was pared by 4 bases and J by 4 bases, with 5 bases of the junction left unmatched. The CDR3: CASSPTGGADTQYF. CDR3 in DNA: TGTGCCAGCAGCCCCACAGGGGGTGCAGATACGCAGTATTTT.

Notes on this clone: Different DNA sequences within this sample yield the same CDR3. The rearrangement joins TRBV6-6 to TRBJ2-1; D is unresolved. This CDR3 has 12 amino acids. CDR1 is MNHNY and CDR2 is SVGAGI in the germline V gene (reference sequence). With 0 bases removed from V and 6 bases from J, the gap between germline ends came to 3 bases. The DNA of the CDR3 is TGTGCCAGCAGTTACTCACGCAATGAGCAGTTCTTC. Its translation is CASSYSRNEQFF.

Turning to this clone: The same CDR3 can be traced to other DNA sequences in this sample. The chain is built from TRBV7-6 and TRBJ2-7; 9 bases match TRBD1. The length of the CDR3 is 14 residues. CDR1 is SGHVS, CDR2 FNYEAQ, per germline. Unmatched junction bases numbered 6, after V lost 5 bases and J lost 4 bases. CDR3 DNA: TGTGCCAGCAGCCAAGGGACAGGGAGGTACGAGCAGTACTTC. Translating gives CASSQGTGRYEQYF.

This clone turned up a few times. The chain joins TRBV5-6 to TRBJ2-2; TRBD1 is a possible D gene (6 bases). V lost 5 bases, J lost 5 bases, and 10 bases lay in between. The CDR3 sequence is 13 residues long. From germline, CDR1 is SGHDT and CDR2 YYEEEE. CDR3 amino acids: CASRWTETGELFF. CDR3 nucleotides: TGTGCCAGCAGATGGACAGAGACCGGGGAGCTGTTTTTT. Using reference TRBV5-6 and TRBJ2-2 for the parts outside the CDR3, the full variable domain is DAGVTQSPTHLIKTRGQQVTLRCSPKSGHDTVSWYQQALGQGPQFIFQYYEEEERQRGNFPDRFSGHQFPNYSSELNVNALLLGDSALYLCASRWTETGELFFGEGSRLTVL.

CDR3 residues: CASSLSRSNYGYTF. CDR3 DNA: TGTGCCAGCAGCTTAAGCAGGTCCAACTATGGCTACACCTTC. The genes are TRBV7-2 and TRBJ1-2, with D unclear. The CDR3 contains 14 residues. The germline V and J ends were trimmed by 2 bases and 2 bases, with 9 bases remaining between them. CDR1 is SGHTA and CDR2 is FQGNSA in the germline V gene.

The chain recombines TRBV4-2 with TRBJ1-4; maybe TRBD1 (5 bases). The germline gives CDR1 LGHNA, CDR2 YNFKEQ. Trimming stripped 2 bases from V and 7 bases from J, with 11 bases between. CDR3 size: 14 residues. DNA for the CDR3: TGTGCCAGCAGCCAATTTACGGGGCCTGAAAAACTGTTTTTT. Its translation: CASSQFTGPEKLFF.

In its sample, this clone ranks as hyperexpanded (1% or more). The CDR3 DNA follows: TGTGCCAGAAGTCTCTCCTACGAGCAGTACTTC. This encodes CARSLSYEQYF. V gene TRBV5-3 combines with J gene TRBJ2-7; no clear D. TRBV5-3 is filed as an ORF, its function uncertain. Trimming left V 5 bases short and J 0 bases short, with 3 bases between. There are 11 residues in the CDR3.

In DNA, the CDR3 is TGTGCCAGCAGCTTAGGGTTCTTAGGGGCTGGTGGCTACACCTTC. Its protein product is CASSLGFLGAGGYTF. This rearrangement joins TRBV7-8 to TRBJ1-2; D might be TRBD1 (5 bases). The CDR3 length is 15 residues. In germline, CDR1 is SGHVS, CDR2 FQNEAQ. V gave up 1 base and J gave up 7 bases, with 16 bases separating them.